The 13 T cell receptor beta chains below all came from one sample that was sequenced in a study of blood T cell repertoires in COVID-19. Some clones are missing from TCRdb's copy, which holds only in-frame ones; the method was immunoSEQ multiplex PCR. The table shows some 100,000 clones, with over 75% occurring only once. The sequenced sample consisted of peripheral blood. The receptors here all came from a woman in her sixties or seventies with acute or convalescent COVID-19.

This clone was seen only once. The V and J genes are TRBV3-1 (or the pseudogene TRBV3-2) and TRBJ2-1; 9 nucleotides align to TRBD2. Germline-derived CDR1 and CDR2 are LGHDT and YNNKEL (reference sequence). Losses at the gene ends were 1 base for V and 8 bases for J; bases not matched to a gene: 12. CDR3 size: 17 residues. The CDR3 DNA reads TGTGCCAGCAGCCAAGGGGCCTTAGCGGGGGCAGCCCATGAGCAGTTCTTC. Amino acid sequence: CASSQGALAGAAHEQFF.

In DNA form, the CDR3 reads TGTGCCAGCAGTTTAAGAGGGAGGGCCGGGAAGGATGAGCAGTTCTTC. Protein product: CASSLRGRAGKDEQFF. The rearrangement links TRBV28 to TRBJ2-1; 7 nucleotides align to TRBD2. Germline CDR1 and CDR2: MDHEN and SYDVKM. The CDR3 has 16 amino acids. The J segment lost 8 bases and the V segment lost 2 bases, leaving 12 bases of the junction unmatched.

V usage is TRBV9 and J usage is TRBJ1-1, with D tentatively TRBD1 (5 bases). Per the germline V gene, CDR1 is SGDLS and CDR2 is YYNGEE. The CDR3 consists of 15 residues. Trimming removed 4 bases from V and 5 bases from J, with 18 bases in between. The CDR3 nucleotides read TGTGCCAGCAGCTTCCTCGGGGGACCGGGGACTGAAGCTTTCTTT. Translated: CASSFLGGPGTEAFF.

V gene TRBV6-1 combines with J gene TRBJ2-7; weak D call: TRBD2 (5 bases). The CDR3 loop spans 15 amino acids. V was shortened by 3 bases and J by 8 bases, with 20 bases between the two germline ends. Germline V gene data show CDR1 as MNHNS and CDR2 as SASEGT. The CDR3 nucleotides read TGTGCCAGCAGTGAGACCCGGGGAGTAGGAGGAAAGCAGTACTTC. Its protein product is CASSETRGVGGKQYF.

The chain joins TRBV30 to TRBJ2-5; D perhaps matches TRBD2 (6 bases). Trimming removed 5 bases from V and 5 bases from J, with 21 bases in between. Per the germline V gene, CDR1 is GTSNPN and CDR2 is SVGIG (reference sequence). The CDR3 covers 15 residues. The CDR3 loop is CAWGAGLSGRETQYF. The CDR3 coding sequence is TGTGCCTGGGGAGCTGGACTAAGCGGGCGGGAGACCCAGTACTTC.

The rearrangement links TRBV5-1 to TRBJ2-3; 9 positions match TRBD2. The CDR3 sequence is 15 residues long. The J segment lost 3 bases and the V segment lost 0 bases, leaving 2 bases of the junction unmatched. CDR1 and CDR2 (germline): SGHRS, YFSETQ. CDR3 amino acids: CASSLATSGTDTQYF. The CDR3, as DNA: TGCGCCAGCAGCTTGGCAACTAGCGGGACAGATACGCAGTATTTT.

This chain joins TRBV19 and TRBJ1-5, with unresolved D. Germline values: CDR1 LNHDA, CDR2 SQIVND (reference sequence). Trimming took 5 bases from V and 2 from J, leaving 7 bases between them. This CDR3 region has 13 residues. The CDR3 loop is CASSAVGNQPQHF. The CDR3, as DNA: TGTGCCAGTAGTGCGGTCGGCAATCAGCCCCAGCATTTT.

The chain combines TRBV4-2 with TRBJ1-2; D uncertain. V shed 2 bases and J shed 8 bases, with 15 bases lying between them. The CDR3 extends over 14 amino acids. The germline gives CDR1 LGHNA, CDR2 YNFKEQ. The CDR3 region has the DNA TGTGCCAGCAGCCAATACAACGGAATTAGCGGCTACACCTTC. Translating gives CASSQYNGISGYTF.

The V call is TRBV6-5, the J call TRBJ1-1; D is unresolved. The CDR3 has 13 amino acids. The V end was cut by 4 bases, the J end by 1 base, with 7 bases between. CDR1 MNHEY and CDR2 SVGAGI come from the germline V gene. The CDR3 sequence: CASSLYKNTEAFF. CDR3 bases: TGTGCCAGCAGTTTGTATAAGAACACTGAAGCTTTCTTT.

V usage is TRBV2 and J usage is TRBJ1-1; 9 bases map to TRBD1. Unmatched junction bases numbered 8, after V lost 6 bases and J lost 0 bases. CDR1 is SNHLY, CDR2 FYNNEI, per germline. This CDR3 comprises 16 residues. The CDR3 sequence is CASSRTGALMNTEAFF. For the CDR3, the DNA is TGTGCCAGCAGCCGGACAGGGGCCCTGATGAACACTGAAGCTTTCTTT.

This chain connects TRBV5-1 to TRBJ2-2; 11 bases fit TRBD1. The CDR3 spans 16 residues. Germline V gene data show CDR1 as SGHRS and CDR2 as YFSETQ. The V and J ends lost 4 bases and 5 bases, in that order; junction bases with no gene match: 7. The CDR3 region is CASSGPGTGGTGELFF. The CDR3 DNA is TGCGCCAGCAGCGGTCCGGGGACAGGGGGGACCGGGGAGCTGTTTTTT. Drawing the rest from reference TRBV5-1 and TRBJ2-2, the complete variable domain is KAGVTQTPRYLIKTRGQQVTLSCSPISGHRSVSWYQQTPGQGLQFLFEYFSETQRNKGNFPGRFSGRQFSNSRSEMNVSTLELGDSALYLCASSGPGTGGTGELFFGEGSRLTVL.

The CDR3 loop is CASSQGVGVANEKLFF. The CDR3 DNA reads as TGCGCCAGCAGCCAAGGGGTAGGGGTGGCGAATGAAAAACTGTTTTTT. The J gene is TRBJ1-4, the V gene TRBV4-1; D is possibly TRBD1 (5 bases). Trimming removed 1 base at V and 5 bases at J, with 14 bases between. In germline, CDR1 is MGHRA, CDR2 YSYEKL. The CDR3 sequence is 16 residues long.

The V gene is TRBV7-8, the J gene TRBJ1-2, with 10 positions matching TRBD1. This CDR3 has 17 residues. Looked up from germline, CDR1 is SGHVS and CDR2 is FQNEAQ. The V segment lost 5 bases and the J segment 2 bases; nucleotides outside the gene matches: 11. For the CDR3, the DNA is TGTGCCAGCAGCCCCGTATCCCGGGGACAGGGGAACTATGGCTACACCTTC. Translated, it gives CASSPVSRGQGNYGYTF. The entire variable domain, with the rest obtained from reference TRBV7-8 and TRBJ1-2, is as follows: GAGVSQSPRYKVAKRGQDVALRCDPISGHVSLFWYQQALGQGPEFLTYFQNEAQLDKSGLPSDRFFAERPEGSVSTLKIQRTQQEDSAVYLCASSPVSRGQGNYGYTFGSGTRLTVV.